Presented here are 32 T cell receptor beta chains from one specimen sequenced in a study of CD8 T cells in Susac syndrome. With random hexamers, 0.5 to 1 ug RNA was reverse transcribed. TCRdb recomputed calls from the immunoSEQ multiplex PCR reads with MiXCR, one row per CDR3 protein. The table shows about 280,000 distinct CDR3 sequences, with approximately 84% occurring only once. Material: CD8+ T cells from PBMCs. Every receptor here comes from a human donor with multiple sclerosis.

The chain couples TRBV30 to TRBJ1-2; D gene uncertain. CDR1 GTSNPN and CDR2 SVGIG come from the germline V gene (reference sequence). The V gene lost 4 bases and the J gene lost 3 bases, with 6 bases spanning the gap. This CDR3 has 11 residues. The CDR3 loop is CAWTRYYGYTF. The CDR3 region has the DNA TGTGCCTGGACCCGATACTATGGCTACACCTTC. The full variable domain, with the rest looked up from reference TRBV30 and TRBJ1-2, is SQTIHQWPATLVQPVGSPLSLECTVEGTSNPNLYWYRQAAGRGLQLLFYSVGIGQISSEVPQNLSASRPQDRQFILSSKKLLLSDSGFYLCAWTRYYGYTFGSGTRLTVV.

The chain employs TRBV12-3 or TRBV12-4 and TRBJ1-6; 7 nucleotides match TRBD1. This CDR3 comprises 15 residues. Unmatched junction bases numbered 8, after V lost 5 bases and J lost 7 bases. The CDR3 region has the DNA TGTGCCAGCAGTCCCTCAACAGGGGCCAATTCACCCCTCCACTTT. This codes for CASSPSTGANSPLHF.

This sequence joins TRBV10-3 and TRBJ2-1, with 8 bases lining up with TRBD2. The length of the CDR3 is 14 residues. Germline CDR1 is ENHRY and CDR2 is SYGVKD. The ends lost 7 bases at V and 5 bases at J; junction bases unmatched: 7. The CDR3 nucleotides are TGTGCCATCAAGGCAGCGGGAGTGAACAATGAGCAGTTCTTC. The encoded protein is CAIKAAGVNNEQFF.

The J gene is TRBJ2-7, the V gene TRBV3-1, with TRBD2 identical over 8 bases. Germline trimming cut 6 bases from V and 3 bases from J; bases unmatched to any gene: 13. The CDR3 loop spans 16 amino acids. CDR1 is LGHDT and CDR2 is YNNKEL in the germline V gene (reference sequence). CDR3 loop: CASSPSPGGHLYEQYF. As DNA, the CDR3 is TGTGCCAGCAGTCCATCCCCGGGGGGGCATCTCTACGAGCAGTACTTC.

The rearrangement links TRBV27 to TRBJ1-2; D might be TRBD1 (5 bases). V was cut by 6 bases and J by 14 bases, with 22 bases left in between. The CDR3 totals 13 residues. The germline gives CDR1 MNHEY, CDR2 SMNVEV (reference sequence). The CDR3 coding sequence is TGTGCCAGCAGCTCCCGACAGTATTCGGTCTCTACCTTC. It translates to CASSSRQYSVSTF.

As DNA, the CDR3 is TGTGCTAGTGGACCCGGGGTCTACTACGAGCAGTACTTC. The encoded protein is CASGPGVYYEQYF. The V gene is TRBV12-5, the J gene TRBJ2-7; weak D call: TRBD2 (5 bases). With 6 bases removed from V and 3 bases from J, the gap between germline ends came to 12 bases. Looked up from germline, CDR1 is LGHNT and CDR2 is FRNRAP. CDR3 size: 13 residues.

V and J are TRBV20-1 and TRBJ1-5; D unclear. V was pared by 1 base and J by 1 base, with 5 bases between. Germline V gives CDR1 DFQATT, CDR2 SNEGSKA (reference sequence). This CDR3 spans 13 amino acids. CDR3 residues: CSARGRSNQPQHF. DNA for the CDR3: TGCAGTGCTAGAGGCAGGAGCAATCAGCCCCAGCATTTT.

The chain carries TRBV7-9 and TRBJ1-1; D unclear. This CDR3 has 13 residues. Germline V gives CDR1 SEHNR, CDR2 FQNEAQ (reference sequence). V gave up 7 bases and J gave up 1 base, with 10 bases separating them. CDR3 amino acids: CASTQSENTEAFF. The CDR3 region has the DNA TGTGCCAGCACCCAGAGCGAGAACACTGAAGCTTTCTTT.

The rearrangement links TRBV7-9 to TRBJ2-7; D gene uncertain. Germline values: CDR1 SEHNR, CDR2 FQNEAQ (reference sequence). V was pared by 2 bases and J by 6 bases, with 5 bases between. There are 11 residues in the CDR3. The CDR3 reads CASSLSPEQYF. The DNA of the CDR3 is TGTGCCAGCAGCTTAAGCCCCGAGCAGTACTTC.

Comments on this clonotype: The junction departs from the called germline gene at one end, perhaps through a read error. The J gene is TRBJ2-6, the V gene TRBV27; TRBD1 might be the D (5 bases). CDR3 length: 16 amino acids. In germline, CDR1 is MNHEY, CDR2 SMNVEV (reference sequence). The CDR3 DNA is TGTGCCAGCAGTTCGGGTCCTGGCTCTGGGGCCAACGTCCTGGCTTTC. As protein: CASSSGPGSGANVLAF.

The J gene is TRBJ2-1, the V gene TRBV7-2, with D uncertain. The CDR3 is 17 amino acids. Germline loops: CDR1 SGHTA, CDR2 FQGNSA. Deletions cut 2 bases from V and 0 bases from J, with 14 bases between. CDR3 sequence: CASSLNPSWGSYNEQFF. CDR3 nucleotide sequence: TGTGCCAGCAGCTTAAATCCCAGCTGGGGCTCCTACAATGAGCAGTTCTTC. Filled out from reference TRBV7-2 and TRBJ2-1, the complete variable domain reads GAGVSQSPSNKVTEKGKDVELRCDPISGHTALYWYRQSLGQGLEFLIYFQGNSAPDKSGLPSDRFSAERTGGSVSTLTIQRTQQEDSAVYLCASSLNPSWGSYNEQFFGPGTRLTVL.

This clonotype was recorded once. The V gene is TRBV29-1, the J gene TRBJ2-1; 7 bases line up with TRBD2. The CDR3 is 16 residues long. Germline assignment: CDR1 SQVTM and CDR2 ANQGSEA. Germline trimming cut 0 bases from V and 8 bases from J; bases unmatched to any gene: 13. CDR3: CSVEDLRSGKEHEQFF. For the CDR3, the DNA is TGCAGCGTTGAAGATCTCAGAAGCGGGAAAGAACATGAGCAGTTCTTC.

The chain links TRBV12-3 or TRBV12-4 to TRBJ2-5, with 9 bases fitting TRBD2. Trimming at V came to 6 bases and at J to 4 bases, leaving 12 bases not matched to a gene. The CDR3 loop spans 16 amino acids. The CDR3 loop reads CASSSALAGDRETQYF. The CDR3 DNA reads as TGTGCCAGCAGCTCCGCTTTAGCGGGAGATAGAGAGACCCAGTACTTC.

DNA for the CDR3: TGTGCCAGCAGCTTAGGAGCTCCGTCGCGATACGAGCAGTACTTC. It encodes CASSLGAPSRYEQYF. This chain connects TRBV7-8 to TRBJ2-7, with D uncertain. The length of the CDR3 is 15 residues. The ends were cut back, 1 base at V and 4 bases at J, with 14 bases in the middle. Germline loops: CDR1 SGHVS, CDR2 FQNEAQ. Full variable domain (missing parts from reference TRBV7-8 and TRBJ2-7): GAGVSQSPRYKVAKRGQDVALRCDPISGHVSLFWYQQALGQGPEFLTYFQNEAQLDKSGLPSDRFFAERPEGSVSTLKIQRTQQEDSAVYLCASSLGAPSRYEQYFGPGTRLTVT.

This chain connects TRBV27 to TRBJ2-7; D possibly corresponds to TRBD1 (6 bases). The CDR3 runs 14 residues. Germline CDR1 reads MNHEY; CDR2 reads SMNVEV (reference sequence). Trimming took off 5 bases at V and 5 bases at J, with 16 bases between the two ends. The CDR3 nucleotides read TGTGCCAGCAGTCGTTATCAGTGGACAGACGAGCAGTACTTC. Translation gives CASSRYQWTDEQYF.

The rearrangement links TRBV3-1 to TRBJ1-5, with D tentatively TRBD1 (5 bases). Per the germline V gene, CDR1 is LGHDT and CDR2 is YNNKEL (reference sequence). V lost 0 bases and J lost 1, with 16 bases in between. The CDR3 contains 18 residues. The CDR3 DNA reads as TGTGCCAGCAGCCAAGAGGGAGGCAGGGACGACAGCAATCAGCCCCAGCATTTT. Translating it yields CASSQEGGRDDSNQPQHF.

This chain joins TRBV11-2 and TRBJ2-7; TRBD2 agrees at 7 bases. Germline V gives CDR1 SGHAT, CDR2 FQNNGV. V lost 5 bases, J lost 4 bases, and 14 bases stayed unmatched. The CDR3 is 16 amino acids. CDR3 region: CASSLTGDRGEYEQYF. DNA of the CDR3: TGTGCCAGCAGCCTTACGGGAGACCGGGGGGAGTACGAGCAGTACTTC. The complete variable domain, with remaining parts taken from reference TRBV11-2 and TRBJ2-7, reads EAGVAQSPRYKIIEKRQSVAFWCNPISGHATLYWYQQILGQGPKLLIQFQNNGVVDDSQLPKDRFSAERLKGVDSTLKIQPAKLEDSAVYLCASSLTGDRGEYEQYFGPGTRLTVT.

The rearrangement links TRBV11-2 to TRBJ2-1, with 8 bases fitting TRBD2. With V trimmed by 3 bases and J by 6 bases, 10 bases remained unmatched. This CDR3 is built from 16 residues. Germline lookup yields CDR1 SGHAT and CDR2 FQNNGV. CDR3 sequence reads: CASSFLTGRAANEQFF. As DNA, the CDR3 is TGTGCCAGCAGCTTCTTGACCGGGAGGGCCGCCAATGAGCAGTTCTTC.

This clonotype was observed a single time. The rearrangement uses TRBV12-3 or TRBV12-4 and TRBJ2-2, with D perhaps TRBD2 (5 bases). Between the trimmed V and J ends, which lost 3 bases and 7 bases, there was a span of 18 bases. The CDR3 has 16 residues. CDR3 protein: CASSFLRGVNDGELFF. The CDR3 nucleotides are TGTGCCAGCAGTTTTCTCCGGGGTGTGAACGACGGGGAGCTGTTTTTT.

V and J are TRBV9 and TRBJ2-3, with TRBD2 matching over 7 bases. The CDR3 extends over 15 amino acids. From germline, CDR1 is SGDLS and CDR2 YYNGEE. J gave up 2 bases and V 6 bases, and 9 bases lay outside the gene matches. The CDR3 DNA is TGTGCCAGCAATACCGGGGAGGGATACACAGATACGCAGTATTTT. Its translation: CASNTGEGYTDTQYF.

The chain recombines TRBV6-5 with TRBJ2-1, with TRBD2 matching over 13 bases. This CDR3 spans 17 amino acids. From germline, CDR1 is MNHEY and CDR2 SVGAGI. V lost 4 bases to trimming and J lost 9 bases; unmatched junction nucleotides: 12. CDR3 region: CASSSPTSGRGLGEQFF. The CDR3 DNA sequence: TGTGCCAGCAGTTCCCCCACTAGCGGGAGGGGATTAGGTGAGCAGTTCTTC.

This clonotype has a handful of counts. The chain recombines TRBV28 with TRBJ2-3; D not resolved. Trimming pared 9 bases from V and 1 base from J, leaving 11 bases between. This CDR3 comprises 13 residues. Per germline, CDR1 MDHEN and CDR2 SYDVKM. The CDR3 region has the DNA TGTGCCAGTTTTGATACGGGCACAGATACGCAGTATTTT. Protein sequence: CASFDTGTDTQYF.

The rearrangement links TRBV12-3 or TRBV12-4 to TRBJ1-2, with D maybe TRBD1 (6 bases). CDR3 length: 16 amino acids. V was cut by 5 bases and J by 0 bases, with 16 bases left in between. For the CDR3, the DNA is TGTGCCAGCAGTGGGACATTTCCTTCTGCTAACTATGGCTACACCTTC. This encodes CASSGTFPSANYGYTF.

This clonotype was observed once. V gene TRBV2 combines with J gene TRBJ2-3; D gene ambiguous. V lost 3 bases to trimming and J lost 2 bases, with 12 bases between them. CDR1 is SNHLY, CDR2 FYNNEI, per germline. There are 15 residues in the CDR3. CDR3 residues: CASSDTSALTDTQYF. The CDR3 DNA follows: TGTGCCAGCAGTGATACCAGCGCCCTCACAGATACGCAGTATTTT.

This chain links TRBV18 with TRBJ2-2; D perhaps matches TRBD2 (6 bases). The V end was cut by 3 bases, the J end by 4 bases, with 18 bases between. Per germline, CDR1 KGHSH and CDR2 LQKENI. This CDR3 is built from 17 residues. CDR3 residues: CASSPRRESPVTGELFF. The CDR3 DNA reads TGTGCCAGCTCACCTCGGAGGGAGAGTCCCGTCACCGGGGAGCTGTTTTTT.

The rearrangement joins TRBV7-9 to TRBJ2-2; 12 nucleotides match TRBD1. The CDR3 runs 19 residues. V trimming: 4 bases; J trimming: 0 bases; junction bases outside the gene matches: 9. Germline CDR1 and CDR2: SEHNR and FQNEAQ (reference sequence). As DNA, the CDR3 is TGTGCCAGCAGCTCCCCCTGGGGACAGGGGGCGCCGAACACCGGGGAGCTGTTTTTT. Amino acid sequence: CASSSPWGQGAPNTGELFF.

This chain joins TRBV28 and TRBJ1-1; D unclear. Trimming cost V 4 bases and J 0 bases, with 21 bases left between them. CDR1 and CDR2 from the germline V gene are MDHEN and SYDVKM. The CDR3 contains 18 residues. CDR3: CASSSLKSPPIMNTEAFF. In nucleotides, the CDR3 is TGTGCCAGCAGTTCTCTCAAATCCCCCCCGATTATGAACACTGAAGCTTTCTTT. Drawing the rest from reference TRBV28 and TRBJ1-1, the complete variable domain is DVKVTQSSRYLVKRTGEKVFLECVQDMDHENMFWYRQDPGLGLRLIYFSYDVKMKEKGDIPEGYSVSREKKERFSLILESASTNQTSMYLCASSSLKSPPIMNTEAFFGQGTRLTVV.

V usage is TRBV28 and J usage is TRBJ2-1; maybe TRBD1 (5 bases). The germline gives CDR1 MDHEN, CDR2 SYDVKM. V lost 7 bases and J 9 bases, leaving 28 bases between the germline ends. The CDR3 sequence is 17 residues long. This chain's CDR3 is CASTPPLLSIPRGEQFF. The CDR3 DNA reads as TGTGCCAGCACCCCTCCCCTCCTGTCTATCCCAAGGGGTGAGCAGTTCTTC.

The chain joins TRBV7-2 to TRBJ2-4; D is unresolved. The CDR3 totals 14 residues. Germline V gene data show CDR1 as SGHTA and CDR2 as FQGNSA. Deletions cut 6 bases from V and 4 bases from J, with 13 bases between. The CDR3 DNA reads as TGTGCCAGCAGAGATTTAGGATCGAAAAACATTCAGTACTTC. It is translated as CASRDLGSKNIQYF. The whole variable domain, remainder taken from reference TRBV7-2 and TRBJ2-4, is GAGVSQSPSNKVTEKGKDVELRCDPISGHTALYWYRQSLGQGLEFLIYFQGNSAPDKSGLPSDRFSAERTGGSVSTLTIQRTQQEDSAVYLCASRDLGSKNIQYFGAGTRLSVL.

This rearrangement joins TRBV9 to TRBJ1-4, with 9 bases aligning to TRBD1. Trimming took 2 bases from V and 4 from J; bases not matched to a gene: 0. This CDR3 comprises 14 residues. Germline CDR1 SGDLS, CDR2 YYNGEE. The CDR3 spells CASSVGQGNEKLFF. CDR3 coding DNA: TGTGCCAGCAGCGTGGGACAGGGTAATGAAAAACTGTTTTTT.

The chain recombines TRBV11-2 with TRBJ2-1; the D gene is possibly TRBD1 (6 bases). Trimming cost V 4 bases and J 3 bases, with 16 bases left between them. Per germline, CDR1 SGHAT and CDR2 FQNNGV. This CDR3 has 16 residues. The CDR3: CASSSPFRTVYNEQFF. The CDR3 coding sequence is TGTGCCAGCAGCTCTCCCTTCCGGACAGTCTACAATGAGCAGTTCTTC.

The chain has TRBV2 and TRBJ2-5, with D uncertain. Trimming removed 1 base from V and 1 base from J, with 10 bases in between. This CDR3 spans 15 amino acids. Germline CDR1 reads SNHLY; CDR2 reads FYNNEI. CDR3 residues: CASSEGDFLQETQYF. CDR3 sequence (DNA): TGTGCCAGCAGTGAAGGAGACTTCCTCCAAGAGACCCAGTACTTC.